The next 30 T cell receptor beta chains were all read from a single sample in a study of blood T cell repertoires in COVID-19. The assay was immunoSEQ multiplex PCR, and TCRdb's table has in-frame clones only and misses some. Of 200,000 to 300,000 clones in the sample, 88% are singletons; the top ten hold roughly 0.8%. Sequences were obtained from peripheral blood. Receptors originate from a woman in her 30s with acute or convalescent COVID-19.

The chain combines TRBV19 with TRBJ1-6, with 11 bases identical to TRBD1. J lost 4 bases, V lost 5 bases, and 4 bases had no gene match. Per germline, CDR1 LNHDA and CDR2 SQIVND (reference sequence). The CDR3 sequence is 16 residues long. The CDR3: CASSLGQGGYNSPLHF. DNA of the CDR3: TGTGCCAGTAGTTTGGGACAGGGGGGTTATAATTCACCCCTCCACTTT.

The chain links TRBV30 to TRBJ1-5; D is unclear. Deletions cut 0 bases from V and 1 base from J, with 7 bases between. Per germline, CDR1 GTSNPN and CDR2 SVGIG (reference sequence). The length of the CDR3 is 14 residues. Here the CDR3 DNA reads TGTGCCTGGAGTGTACTAGGGAGCAATCAGCCCCAGCATTTT. This sequence encodes CAWSVLGSNQPQHF.

J is TRBJ2-7 and V is TRBV7-2; TRBD2 matches 11 bases. This CDR3 is 17 amino acids long. Germline CDR1 is SGHTA and CDR2 is FQGNSA. Trimming at V came to 3 bases and at J to 0 bases, leaving 7 bases not matched to a gene. In DNA form, the CDR3 reads TGTGCCAGCAGCTTCATAGCGGGAGGGCCCCTCTCCTACGAGCAGTACTTC. Protein product: CASSFIAGGPLSYEQYF.

V and J are TRBV7-2 and TRBJ2-4; D is undetermined. Trimming pared 4 bases from V and 8 bases from J, leaving 9 bases between. Germline lookup yields CDR1 SGHTA and CDR2 FQGNSA. The CDR3 contains 12 residues. The CDR3 region is CASSYDRDIQYF. As DNA, the CDR3 is TGTGCCAGCAGCTATGATCGGGACATTCAGTACTTC.

This clone has only one observation. The chain is built from TRBV7-9 and TRBJ1-5; TRBD1 aligns across 9 bases. Germline CDR1 and CDR2: SEHNR and FQNEAQ (reference sequence). The ends lost 5 bases at V and 5 bases at J; junction bases unmatched: 10. This CDR3 has 16 amino acids. The CDR3 sequence: CASSTPGQGRDQPQHF. Written as DNA, the CDR3 is TGTGCCAGCAGCACTCCGGGACAGGGAAGGGATCAGCCCCAGCATTTT.

This clone was seen a handful of times. J is TRBJ2-3 and V is TRBV13; 12 positions agree with TRBD2. With 0 bases clipped from V and 7 bases from J, the junction kept 2 bases outside the gene matches. The CDR3 has 15 residues. CDR1 PRHDT and CDR2 FYEKMQ come from the germline V gene (reference sequence). As DNA, the CDR3 is TGTGCCAGCAGCTTAGGACTAGCGGGAGGTAATACGCAGTATTTT. The encoded protein is CASSLGLAGGNTQYF.

This chain connects TRBV5-6 to TRBJ2-3, with 8 bases identical to TRBD2. The V and J ends lost 4 bases and 4 bases, in that order; junction bases with no gene match: 5. The CDR3 runs 14 residues. The V gene's germline CDR1 is SGHDT and CDR2 YYEEEE. CDR3 amino acids: CASSLSGSPDTQYF. Written as DNA, the CDR3 is TGTGCCAGCAGCCTGAGCGGGAGCCCAGATACGCAGTATTTT.

The chain employs TRBV10-3 and TRBJ2-1; 12 nucleotides agree with TRBD2. In germline, CDR1 is ENHRY, CDR2 SYGVKD. The CDR3 is 15 amino acids. After removal of 6 bases from V and 5 bases from J, the junction contained 5 bases not matched to a gene. The chain's CDR3 is CAIRTSGSLNNEQFF. The DNA for the CDR3 is TGTGCCATCAGGACTAGCGGGAGTTTAAACAATGAGCAGTTCTTC.

The chain employs TRBV19 and TRBJ2-5; tentative D call: TRBD1 (5 bases). This CDR3 is built from 14 residues. Germline V gene data show CDR1 as LNHDA and CDR2 as SQIVND (reference sequence). V was clipped by 6 bases and J by 7 bases, with 18 bases between them. The CDR3 here is CASSDTGARGTQYF. DNA of the CDR3: TGTGCCAGTAGCGATACAGGTGCAAGAGGGACCCAGTACTTC.

The V and J genes are TRBV5-1 and TRBJ2-1; D is possibly TRBD2 (5 bases). CDR1 and CDR2 (germline): SGHRS, YFSETQ. CDR3 length: 17 amino acids. Trimming shortened V by 5 bases and J by 5 bases, and 23 bases separated the two germline ends. CDR3 coding DNA: TGCGCCAGCAGTCTCCCTCGCCCGCCCCCGCGGGACAATGAGCAGTTCTTC. Protein: CASSLPRPPPRDNEQFF.

This chain connects TRBV7-9 to TRBJ2-1; 14 bases are a match to TRBD2. V lost 4 bases, J lost 7 bases, and 3 bases stayed unmatched. The germline gives CDR1 SEHNR, CDR2 FQNEAQ (reference sequence). The CDR3 consists of 15 residues. The CDR3 here is CASSSGLAGVNEQFF. In nucleotides, the CDR3 is TGTGCCAGCAGCTCGGGACTAGCGGGAGTGAATGAGCAGTTCTTC.

This chain connects TRBV30 to TRBJ1-1, with D uncertain. Germline assignment: CDR1 GTSNPN and CDR2 SVGIG (reference sequence). The ends were cut back, 5 bases at V and 9 bases at J, with 16 bases in the middle. The CDR3 is made up of 12 amino acids. The CDR3 here is CAWAPEGQKAFF. The CDR3 DNA follows: TGTGCCTGGGCCCCCGAGGGCCAAAAAGCTTTCTTT.

This clone was counted only a few times. The chain has TRBV6-2 or TRBV6-3 and TRBJ2-5, with D possibly being TRBD2 (6 bases). Germline assignment: CDR1 MNHEY and CDR2 SVGEGT. Deletions cut 2 bases from V and 7 bases from J, with 14 bases between. This CDR3 has 14 residues. CDR3 loop: CASSYPGGMRTQYF. CDR3 DNA sequence: TGTGCCAGCAGTTACCCCGGCGGGATGAGGACCCAGTACTTC.

This clone was picked up one time. The genes are TRBV5-6 and TRBJ1-2; no firm D call. V was pared by 5 bases and J by 2 bases, with 13 bases between. CDR1 and CDR2 (germline): SGHDT, YYEEEE. The CDR3 covers 14 residues. The CDR3 DNA reads TGTGCCAGCAGTTTGAGGACGGGGAACTATGGCTACACCTTC. Protein product: CASSLRTGNYGYTF.

The V call is TRBV6-2 or TRBV6-3, the J call TRBJ2-1, with TRBD2 matching 7 bases. This CDR3 has 16 amino acids. The junction had 11 bases not matched to a gene; V was cut back by 5 bases and J by 4 bases. CDR1 MNHEY and CDR2 SVGEGT come from the germline V gene. CDR3 region: CASSRATSAVYNEQFF. The CDR3 bases are TGTGCCAGCAGTCGAGCTACTAGCGCTGTTTACAATGAGCAGTTCTTC.

A single count supports this clone. This rearrangement joins TRBV7-2 to TRBJ2-2; D gene unclear. From germline, CDR1 is SGHTA and CDR2 FQGNSA. This CDR3 has 13 amino acids. Deletions cut 4 bases from V and 6 bases from J, with 9 bases between. CDR3 region: CASSSHQAGELFF. DNA for the CDR3: TGTGCCAGCAGCTCCCATCAGGCCGGGGAGCTGTTTTTT.

The rearrangement uses TRBV19 and TRBJ2-3; TRBD2 matches at 13 bases. Germline V gene lookup returns CDR1 LNHDA and CDR2 SQIVND (reference sequence). V trimming: 8 bases; J trimming: 5 bases; junction bases outside the gene matches: 10. The CDR3 runs 16 residues. CDR3 sequence: CASLKGLAGSLDTQYF. The CDR3 region has the DNA TGTGCCAGTTTAAAGGGACTAGCGGGATCGTTAGATACGCAGTATTTT.

The chain has TRBV7-9 and TRBJ2-4; TRBD1 agrees at 7 bases. Germline CDR1 reads SEHNR; CDR2 reads FQNEAQ (reference sequence). V dropped 1 base and J dropped 0; count of bases not matched to a gene: 9. The CDR3 is made up of 18 amino acids. In DNA, the CDR3 is TGTGCCAGCAGCTTAGTTCAACAGGGGACCTTAGCCAAAAACATTCAGTACTTC. This encodes CASSLVQQGTLAKNIQYF.

This sequence joins TRBV5-1 and TRBJ2-2; no clear D. CDR1 is SGHRS and CDR2 is YFSETQ in the germline V gene. The CDR3 has 13 amino acids. The V gene lost 0 bases and the J gene lost 7 bases, with 7 bases spanning the gap. The CDR3 loop is CASSLAFYGELFF. For the CDR3, the DNA is TGCGCCAGCAGCTTGGCCTTTTACGGGGAGCTGTTTTTT.

V usage is TRBV10-2 and J usage is TRBJ2-2; TRBD2 might be the D (6 bases). The CDR3 runs to 13 residues. V gave up 3 bases and J gave up 7 bases, with 9 bases separating them. Germline lookup yields CDR1 WSHSY and CDR2 SAAADI. The CDR3 region has the DNA TGCGCCAGCAGTGATGCGGGGTTCGGGGAGCTGTTTTTT. Translated, it gives CASSDAGFGELFF.

The chain recombines TRBV5-4 with TRBJ2-5; 8 nucleotides line up with TRBD1. The ends lost 0 bases at V and 4 bases at J; junction bases unmatched: 5. This CDR3 comprises 15 residues. CDR1 and CDR2 (germline): SGHNT, YYREEE (reference sequence). For the CDR3, the DNA is TGTGCCAGCAGCTTGGCAGGGGGCCCTCTAGAGACCCAGTACTTC. This codes for CASSLAGGPLETQYF.

Worth noting for this clone: One end of the junction varies from germline; a read error may be responsible. The chain couples TRBV11-3 to TRBJ1-3; the match to TRBD1 covers 7 bases. The germline CDR1 and CDR2 sequences are SGHNT and YENEEA. The CDR3 consists of 11 residues. The CDR3 protein is CASSSSWGQSF. The DNA of the CDR3 is TGTGCCAGCAGCTCTAGTTGGGGACAGAGTTTT.

J is TRBJ2-7 and V is TRBV6-6; TRBD2 might be the D (6 bases). The V gene's germline CDR1 is MNHNY and CDR2 SVGAGI (reference sequence). The CDR3 is 19 amino acids. V lost 5 bases and J lost 3, with 29 bases in between. The CDR3 DNA is TGTGCCAGCAGTCCGAACCTACCCACCCACTCACTAGCCTTCTACGAGCAGTACTTC. Translating it yields CASSPNLPTHSLAFYEQYF.

This chain joins TRBV12-2 and TRBJ2-4; TRBD1, as called in the table, went unchecked against the DNA. TRBV12-2 is a pseudogene segment. The CDR3 is 17 residues long. The CDR3 spells CASRSGTDRIAKNIQYF. The CDR3 DNA sequence: TGTGCAAGTCGCTCCGGGACGGACAGAATAGCCAAAAACATTCAGTACTTC.

The rearrangement uses TRBV4-2 and TRBJ1-3; unclear D gene. Trimming took 1 base from V and 0 from J, leaving 10 bases between them. Germline CDR1 is LGHNA and CDR2 is YNFKEQ. CDR3 length: 16 residues. CDR3 residues: CASSQVRTHSGNTIYF. CDR3 nucleotide sequence: TGTGCCAGCAGCCAAGTCAGAACCCACTCTGGAAACACCATATATTTT.

This clone showed up just once. This sequence joins TRBV4-2 and TRBJ2-7, with TRBD2 as a possible D gene (6 bases). The CDR3 has 16 amino acids. CDR1 LGHNA and CDR2 YNFKEQ come from the germline V gene. V shed 0 bases and J shed 9 bases, with 21 bases lying between them. CDR3 amino acids: CASSQDLRLGSGGQYF. CDR3 bases: TGTGCCAGCAGCCAAGATTTGCGACTAGGATCCGGGGGGCAGTACTTC.

J is TRBJ1-5 and V is TRBV5-6; the D gene is possibly TRBD1 (5 bases). CDR3 size: 15 residues. In germline, CDR1 is SGHDT, CDR2 YYEEEE. V shed 2 bases and J shed 6 bases, with 15 bases lying between them. The CDR3 region is CASSFSSHGGQPQHF. In DNA form, the CDR3 reads TGTGCCAGCAGCTTCTCCTCACACGGGGGTCAGCCCCAGCATTTT.

V gene TRBV11-1 combines with J gene TRBJ2-1; 7 positions agree with TRBD1. The CDR3 has 14 amino acids. V lost 5 bases, J lost 3 bases, and 4 bases stayed unmatched. The V gene's germline CDR1 is SGHAT and CDR2 FQDESV (reference sequence). CDR3 region: CASSDTGDYNEQFF. Written as DNA, the CDR3 is TGTGCCAGCAGCGATACAGGGGACTACAATGAGCAGTTCTTC.

The gene calls are TRBV5-4 and TRBJ2-1; TRBD2 matches at 8 bases. The germline gives CDR1 SGHNT, CDR2 YYREEE (reference sequence). The junction had 15 bases not matched to a gene; V was cut back by 4 bases and J by 3 bases. The CDR3 is 18 residues long. The CDR3 reads CASSESPGGVGNYNEQFF. The DNA for the CDR3 is TGTGCCAGCAGCGAATCCCCGGGGGGGGTAGGCAACTACAATGAGCAGTTCTTC.

The gene calls are TRBV24-1 and TRBJ2-2, with 11 positions matching TRBD1. The V gene's germline CDR1 is KGHDR and CDR2 SFDVKD. V lost 8 bases, J lost 3 bases, and 13 bases stayed unmatched. This CDR3 is built from 18 residues. As DNA, the CDR3 is TGTGCCACCATGGGGACAGGGGGAATTAGCGGGTACACCGGGGAGCTGTTTTTT. It yields the protein CATMGTGGISGYTGELFF.